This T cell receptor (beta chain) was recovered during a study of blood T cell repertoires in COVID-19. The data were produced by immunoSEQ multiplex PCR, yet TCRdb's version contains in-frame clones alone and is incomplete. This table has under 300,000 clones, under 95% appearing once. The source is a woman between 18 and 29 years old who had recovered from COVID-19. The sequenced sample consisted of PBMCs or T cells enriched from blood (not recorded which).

CDR3 sequence: CASSESNLYWGYTF. The CDR3, as DNA: TGCGCCAGCAGTGAGTCGAACCTCTACTGGGGCTACACCTTC. The V and J genes are TRBV10-2 and TRBJ1-2; D ambiguous. Germline CDR1 and CDR2: WSHSY and SAAADI. V lost 0 bases, J lost 8 bases, and 13 bases lay in between. CDR3 length: 14 residues.